The sample holds a few counts of the clone carrying this T cell receptor beta chain. Its antigen is as yet unknown. Unique molecular identifiers tagged the TCR beta cDNA libraries. Input amounts of 1 to 10 million T cells were used. These gave 500,000 or so cDNA molecules, so each molecule approximated one T cell. TCRdb used MiXCR to reprocess the PCR reads, holding one entry per CDR3 protein. The data hold some 690,000 distinct CDR3 sequences, with around 60% observed a single time. This entry is derived from a study of post-analysis software for immune sequencing data. Study details: Courses of disease covered relapsing-remitting, secondary progressive and progressive-relapsing multiple sclerosis.

General study results and limits: Significantly decreased normalized Chao1 diversity was recorded for multiple sclerosis patients relative to controls. Samples prepared in the same batch strongly co-clustered by F measure.

Material for sequencing was blood. This clonotype originated in a girl aged 2-10 years with multiple sclerosis.

The CDR3 DNA sequence: TGTGCCAGTACCTTCGGCACTGAAGCTTTCTTT. It yields the protein CASTFGTEAFF. The V and J genes are TRBV6-5 and TRBJ1-1; D remains ambiguous. Trimming removed 9 bases at V and 4 bases at J, with 9 bases between. The CDR3 spans 11 residues. Germline CDR1 reads MNHEY; CDR2 reads SVGAGI.